This note documents a single T cell receptor (beta chain) sequence. What it recognizes is unknown. With V trimmed by 7 bases and J by 4 bases, 6 bases remained unmatched. Germline-derived CDR1 and CDR2 are MNHEY and SVGAGI. There are 14 residues in the CDR3. Assay used: immunoSEQ multiplex PCR; TCRdb lists only in-frame clones, some missing. The top ten hold about 1.2% of the sample, which has several thousand clones, roughly 90% seen once. The data were taken from a study of regulatory and conventional T cells in RAG deficiency. Findings and limits, study-wide: Shannon entropy was markedly lower and Simpson indices higher in RAG-deficient patients than control T-cell subsets. Omenn patients showed >85% Treg-Tconv overlap and shorter CDR3 lengths.

Regulatory T cells were sorted from blood as CD4+ CD25-high CD127-low cells. The same sample was also used in a study of regulatory T cells. That publication notes: The primer mix had 52 TRBV and 13 TRBJ primers.

This rearrangement joins TRBV6-5 to TRBJ1-3; 8 positions agree with TRBD1. The source is a human donor in good health. Sequencing was carried out using Tregs sorted from blood. The CDR3 nucleotides read TGTGCCAGCAAGACAGGGGTGTTAGGAAACACCATATATTTT. Its protein product is CASKTGVLGNTIYF.